This T cell receptor beta chain is from a study of Graves' ophthalmopathy and Graves' hyperthyroidism. Using RNA transcripts, the TCR beta CDR3 regions were amplified. Following a first-round RT-PCR that used HTBI primers, a second-round multiplex PCR was carried out. In TCRdb, the multiplex PCR reads were re-called with MiXCR into one record per CDR3 protein. The sample gives hundreds of thousands of distinct CDR3 sequences, about 44% of which show up once; approximately 46% is in the top ten. Study-wide points: A roughly 80% specificity and around 90% sensitivity were achieved by a 13-signature model that separated ophthalmopathy from stable hyperthyroidism.

Details on this clonotype: Antigen specificity is unknown.

The specimen sequenced was peripheral blood. This sequence originates from an adult man with Graves' ophthalmopathy.

The CDR3 sequence: CASTPGVYNSPLHF. The CDR3 DNA sequence: TGCGCCAGCACTCCGGGTGTGTATAATTCACCCCTCCACTTT. The gene calls are TRBV10-2 and TRBJ1-6; no definite D call. The ends were cut back, 7 bases at V and 4 bases at J, with 11 bases in the middle. Germline values: CDR1 WSHSY, CDR2 SAAADI. This CDR3 comprises 14 residues.